A single sample is the source of the 25 T cell receptor beta chains below, sequenced in a study of control samples from healthy donors and cancer patients. Generated by immunoSEQ multiplex PCR, the TCRdb table keeps only in-frame clones and is missing some. The sample lists roughly 120,000 clones, about 93% occurring once. The sequencing sample was made of blood. The receptors stem from a man in his thirties or forties in good health.

This clone came up once. The V and J genes are TRBV9 and TRBJ2-6, with D possibly TRBD1 on 5 matching bases. Germline loops: CDR1 SGDLS, CDR2 YYNGEE. The CDR3 is 18 residues long. V was pared by 0 bases and J by 0 bases, with 13 bases between. The CDR3 here is CASSVATGLSSGANVLTF. CDR3 bases: TGTGCCAGCAGCGTAGCTACAGGTTTAAGCTCTGGGGCCAACGTCCTGACTTTC.

This clone has a single count. The chain couples TRBV4-1 to TRBJ1-1, with D possibly TRBD1 on 5 matching bases. Per germline, CDR1 MGHRA and CDR2 YSYEKL. The ends were cut back, 3 bases at V and 3 bases at J, with 17 bases in the middle. The CDR3 consists of 16 residues. CDR3 sequence reads: CASSHLGTSLDTEAFF. CDR3 bases: TGCGCCAGCAGCCATCTCGGGACTTCTCTAGACACTGAAGCTTTCTTT.

The gene calls are TRBV9 and TRBJ2-5, with TRBD2 matching over 11 bases. CDR1 is SGDLS, CDR2 YYNGEE, per germline. With V trimmed by 3 bases and J by 5 bases, 9 bases remained unmatched. The CDR3 sequence is 16 residues long. The DNA for the CDR3 is TGTGCCAGCAGCGGTTTACTAGCGGGGGCCCTGGAGACCCAGTACTTC. This codes for CASSGLLAGALETQYF. Using reference TRBV9 and TRBJ2-5 for the parts outside the CDR3, the full variable domain is DSGVTQTPKHLITATGQRVTLRCSPRSGDLSVYWYQQSLDQGLQFLIQYYNGEERAKGNILERFSAQQFPDLHSELNLSSLELGDSALYFCASSGLLAGALETQYFGPGTRLLVL.

The chain links TRBV2 to TRBJ2-2; 7 positions match TRBD1. Unmatched junction bases numbered 5, after V lost 2 bases and J lost 2 bases. There are 16 residues in the CDR3. The germline CDR1 and CDR2 sequences are SNHLY and FYNNEI. The CDR3 DNA reads as TGTGCCAGCAGTGAAAGGGCAGGGGGAAACACCGGGGAGCTGTTTTTT. The encoded protein is CASSERAGGNTGELFF. Using reference TRBV2 and TRBJ2-2 for the parts outside the CDR3, the full variable domain is EPEVTQTPSHQVTQMGQEVILRCVPISNHLYFYWYRQILGQKVEFLVSFYNNEISEKSEIFDDQFSVERPDGSNFTLKIRSTKLEDSAMYFCASSERAGGNTGELFFGEGSRLTVL.

The genes are TRBV18 and TRBJ2-5, with D perhaps matching TRBD2 (7 bases). V was clipped by 0 bases and J by 4 bases, with 15 bases between them. CDR3 size: 16 residues. Germline V CDR1 and CDR2: KGHSH, LQKENI. The CDR3 DNA is TGTGCCAGCTCACCACCGATGGGGGGGCGCGGAGAGACCCAGTACTTC. Translation: CASSPPMGGRGETQYF.

V usage is TRBV5-1 and J usage is TRBJ1-2; perhaps TRBD1 as D (6 bases). The CDR3 is 13 residues long. The germline V and J ends were trimmed by 0 bases and 8 bases, with 11 bases remaining between them. Germline loops: CDR1 SGHRS, CDR2 YFSETQ. The DNA for the CDR3 is TGCGCCAGCAGCTTGGCCGTTGGGGGCGGCTACACCTTC. Protein product: CASSLAVGGGYTF.

V is TRBV4-1 and J is TRBJ2-1; D call uncertain. The germline V gene has CDR1 MGHRA and CDR2 YSYEKL. V lost 0 bases and J 10 bases, leaving 13 bases between the germline ends. The CDR3 loop spans 14 amino acids. The CDR3 DNA reads TGCGCCAGCAGCCAAGAATGGACGGACGGAGAGCAGTTCTTC. This translates into CASSQEWTDGEQFF.

The V and J genes are TRBV5-1 and TRBJ1-1; 7 bases line up with TRBD1. Germline V gene data show CDR1 as SGHRS and CDR2 as YFSETQ. Trimming removed 4 bases from V and 1 base from J; junction bases left unmatched: 7. The CDR3 consists of 15 residues. In nucleotides, the CDR3 is TGCGCCAGCAGCCTACCGGGACAGAGGAACACTGAAGCTTTCTTT. This translates into CASSLPGQRNTEAFF.

The chain is built from TRBV3-1 (or the pseudogene TRBV3-2) and TRBJ1-1; no clear D. Germline V gene data show CDR1 as LGHDT and CDR2 as YNNKEL (reference sequence). V gave up 3 bases and J gave up 6 bases, with 8 bases separating them. The CDR3 has 12 amino acids. The DNA for the CDR3 is TGTGCCAGCAGCCAGGGATCCGCTGAAGCTTTCTTT. This gives the protein CASSQGSAEAFF.

The rearrangement uses TRBV5-8 and TRBJ1-4, with 7 bases lining up with TRBD1. The CDR3 has 15 amino acids. After removal of 2 bases from V and 8 bases from J, the junction contained 9 bases not matched to a gene. Germline V lookup: CDR1 SGHTS, CDR2 YDEGEE. The CDR3 nucleotides are TGTGCCAGCAGCTTACCGGACAGGTCTTGGGAAAAACTGTTTTTT. Protein: CASSLPDRSWEKLFF. Variable domain in full (rest from reference TRBV5-8 and TRBJ1-4): EAGVTQSPTHLIKTRGQQATLRCSPISGHTSVYWYQQALGLGLQFLLWYDEGEERNRGNFPPRFSGRQFPNYSSELNVNALELEDSALYLCASSLPDRSWEKLFFGSGTQLSVL.

The CDR3 loop is CASSLTAGCYGYTF. CDR3 coding DNA: TGTGCCAGCAGCCTCACGGCAGGGTGCTATGGCTACACCTTC. The V call is TRBV14, the J call TRBJ1-2; possible D gene TRBD1, 5 bases. CDR1 and CDR2 from the germline V gene are SGHDN and FVKESK. The CDR3 sequence is 14 residues long. Trimming shortened V by 4 bases and J by 4 bases, and 13 bases separated the two germline ends.

This chain uses TRBV7-8 with TRBJ2-6; D unclear. The germline V and J ends were trimmed by 5 bases and 4 bases, with 12 bases remaining between them. The CDR3 sequence is 15 residues long. Per the germline V gene, CDR1 is SGHVS and CDR2 is FQNEAQ. The CDR3, as DNA: TGTGCCAGCAGCAATCGGGCATCGGGGGCCAACGTCCTGACTTTC. This codes for CASSNRASGANVLTF.

This rearrangement joins TRBV4-2 to TRBJ2-2, with D uncertain. V was cut by 5 bases and J by 0 bases, with 10 bases left in between. CDR1 and CDR2 (germline): LGHNA, YNFKEQ. This CDR3 comprises 15 residues. The CDR3 is CASSVQSANTGELFF. The CDR3 DNA reads TGTGCCAGCAGCGTCCAGAGCGCGAACACCGGGGAGCTGTTTTTT.

The V and J genes are TRBV28 and TRBJ1-5; D possibly corresponds to TRBD1 (5 bases). Per germline, CDR1 MDHEN and CDR2 SYDVKM. This CDR3 has 15 amino acids. V lost 8 bases to trimming and J lost 2 bases, with 16 bases between them. Here the CDR3 DNA reads TGTGCCAGCGGCTTTACCGCGGGGGGCAATCAGCCCCAGCATTTT. Its protein product is CASGFTAGGNQPQHF.

This clone showed up just once. V is TRBV10-2 and J is TRBJ2-1; 15 nucleotides agree with TRBD2. The CDR3 spans 19 residues. The germline V gene encodes CDR1 WSHSY and CDR2 SAAADI. J lost 4 bases, V lost 4 bases, and 11 bases had no gene match. CDR3 in DNA: TGCGCCAGCAGTGGGTCCGGGACTAGCGGGGGGAACGTGTACAATGAGCAGTTCTTC. It translates to CASSGSGTSGGNVYNEQFF.

The chain has TRBV18 and TRBJ2-4; either TRBD1 or TRBD2 may supply D (6 bases each). Germline lookup yields CDR1 KGHSH and CDR2 LQKENI. V lost 9 bases to trimming and J lost 2 bases, with 14 bases between them. The length of the CDR3 is 14 residues. The CDR3 is CASEGGGTKNIQYF. The DNA of the CDR3 is TGTGCCAGTGAAGGAGGGGGGACCAAAAACATTCAGTACTTC.

This sequence joins TRBV4-2 and TRBJ2-2; D remains unclear. CDR1 is LGHNA, CDR2 YNFKEQ, per germline. The CDR3 contains 15 residues. V lost 3 bases and J lost 0, with 8 bases in between. CDR3 loop: CASSQPPPNTGELFF. In DNA form, the CDR3 reads TGTGCCAGCAGCCAGCCCCCCCCGAACACCGGGGAGCTGTTTTTT.

The chain couples TRBV11-2 to TRBJ2-3; 9 bases fit TRBD1. The CDR3 runs 16 residues. Germline loops: CDR1 SGHAT, CDR2 FQNNGV. J was trimmed by 4 bases and V by 2 bases; bases with no gene match: 7. CDR3 in amino acids: CASSLRGQGIADTQYF. The CDR3 nucleotides read TGTGCCAGCAGCTTAAGGGGACAGGGAATCGCAGATACGCAGTATTTT.

The genes are TRBV14 and TRBJ1-2; the match to TRBD1 covers 9 bases. The V and J ends lost 0 bases and 8 bases, in that order; junction bases with no gene match: 16. Germline CDR1 and CDR2: SGHDN and FVKESK. The length of the CDR3 is 18 residues. The CDR3 loop is CASSQDITGTGKVEGYTF. The DNA for the CDR3 is TGTGCCAGCAGCCAAGATATAACCGGGACAGGGAAGGTGGAAGGCTACACCTTC. Based on the CDR3 plus reference TRBV14 and TRBJ1-2, the full variable domain is EAGVTQFPSHSVIEKGQTVTLRCDPISGHDNLYWYRRVMGKEIKFLLHFVKESKQDESGMPNNRFLAERTGGTYSTLKVQPAELEDSGVYFCASSQDITGTGKVEGYTFGSGTRLTVV.

This rearrangement joins TRBV6-5 to TRBJ1-5; the D gene is possibly TRBD1 (6 bases). The V and J ends lost 10 bases and 2 bases respectively, with 9 bases between them. CDR1 and CDR2 (germline): MNHEY, SVGAGI. The CDR3 sequence is 12 residues long. This CDR3 is CAIRQGNQPQHF. The CDR3 DNA is TGTGCCATCCGACAGGGCAATCAGCCCCAGCATTTT.

The chain has TRBV9 and TRBJ1-1; 9 nucleotides match TRBD1. Germline V gene data show CDR1 as SGDLS and CDR2 as YYNGEE. There are 16 residues in the CDR3. J gave up 5 bases and V 0 bases, and 8 bases lay outside the gene matches. The CDR3: CASSVAAQGARTEAFF. The CDR3 DNA is TGTGCCAGCAGCGTAGCAGCACAGGGGGCGAGAACTGAAGCTTTCTTT. Based on the CDR3 plus reference TRBV9 and TRBJ1-1, the full variable domain is DSGVTQTPKHLITATGQRVTLRCSPRSGDLSVYWYQQSLDQGLQFLIQYYNGEERAKGNILERFSAQQFPDLHSELNLSSLELGDSALYFCASSVAAQGARTEAFFGQGTRLTVV.

The table lists this clone with a count of one. The CDR3 coding sequence is TGTGCCAGCAGCTTCGGACAGCTCAATCAGCCCCAGCATTTT. It translates to CASSFGQLNQPQHF. The V gene is TRBV7-9, the J gene TRBJ1-5; D possibly corresponds to TRBD1 (6 bases). Germline lookup yields CDR1 SEHNR and CDR2 FQNEAQ (reference sequence). The CDR3 is made up of 14 amino acids. Trimming shortened V by 3 bases and J by 3 bases, and 9 bases separated the two germline ends.

The CDR3 coding sequence is TGTGCCAGCAGCGGGACTAGCACAGATACGCAGTATTTT. Encoded protein: CASSGTSTDTQYF. This chain joins TRBV9 and TRBJ2-3; D is perhaps TRBD2 (5 bases). Germline assignment: CDR1 SGDLS and CDR2 YYNGEE. The CDR3 consists of 13 residues. The V and J ends lost 3 bases and 0 bases respectively, with 5 bases between them. Full variable domain (rest looked up from reference TRBV9 and TRBJ2-3): DSGVTQTPKHLITATGQRVTLRCSPRSGDLSVYWYQQSLDQGLQFLIQYYNGEERAKGNILERFSAQQFPDLHSELNLSSLELGDSALYFCASSGTSTDTQYFGPGTRLTVL.

This clone was detected only once. V is TRBV3-1 (or the pseudogene TRBV3-2) and J is TRBJ1-4; possible D gene TRBD1, 6 bases. V was shortened by 4 bases and J by 12 bases, with 12 bases between the two germline ends. This CDR3 region has 12 residues. Per germline, CDR1 LGHDT and CDR2 YNNKEL (reference sequence). This CDR3 reads CASSPSYRELFF. In nucleotides, the CDR3 is TGTGCCAGCAGCCCTTCATACAGGGAACTGTTTTTT.

The CDR3 nucleotides read TGTGCCAGCAGTTTTGCGTATGGCTACACCTTC. This gives the protein CASSFAYGYTF. V gene TRBV28 combines with J gene TRBJ1-2, with D uncertain. V lost 3 bases and J lost 5, with 4 bases in between. Germline assignment: CDR1 MDHEN and CDR2 SYDVKM. This CDR3 has 11 residues.